The sequence of this T cell receptor (beta chain) was determined in a study of blood T cells in healthy people across ages. Study results and caveats: No one knew whether donors had CMV, which possibly confounded expanded clonotype changes.

CDR1 is DFQATT, CDR2 SNEGSKA, per germline (reference sequence). This CDR3 has 14 residues. V shed 5 bases, J shed 0 bases, and the junction held 3 bases outside the gene matches. This clonotype occurred once. Its antigen is not identified. Every sample gave at least 5 micrograms of total RNA when it was extracted. The authors ran a second PCR of 7 to 11 cycles using a sample-barcoded 5' primer and a J-beta primer mix. TCRdb used MiXCR to reprocess the 5' RACE reads, holding one entry per CDR3 protein. Here the sample spans 500,000 to 650,000 distinct CDR3 sequences, approximately 26% being singletons. The same sample was also used in a study of T cells of mothers and their children. In that study: A few healthy Caucasian mothers and their six children donated. For each mother, over 9.5 million TCR beta CDR3 reads were obtained, and for each child, approximately 3 million.

The sequence came from a boy between 2 and 10 years old in good health. The V gene is TRBV20-1, the J gene TRBJ2-7, with TRBD2 matching 11 bases. Material for sequencing was blood. The CDR3 DNA reads as TGCAGTGCTTGGACTAGCGGGCACTCCTACGAGCAGTACTTC. Its protein is CSAWTSGHSYEQYF.